This is a list of T cell receptor beta chains from one sample in a study of tumor-infiltrating lymphocytes in primary liver carcinoma. TCRdb called the multiplex PCR reads again in MiXCR, with one record for every CDR3 protein. The sample records approximately 190,000 distinct CDR3 sequences, about 82% being singletons. The sample consisted of tumor tissue from primary liver carcinoma. All receptors come from a man in his forties or fifties with primary liver carcinoma and hepatitis B virus infection. The CDR3 runs from the conserved cysteine through the conserved F or W.

TRBV29-1 CSVVFSDTQYF
TRBV11-2 CASSIRNRGNTDTQYF
TRBV11-1 CANSLAGAENTEAFF
TRBV28 CASSLRESSYNEQIF
TRBV6-7 CASSYSSYLAGEETQYF
TRBV6-5 CASNPGLEGVDTQYF
TRBV14 CASSWGACTDTQNF
TRBV29-1 CGVRQGNIQYF
TRBV29-1 CSVLDRNSGNTIYF
TRBV19 CASRTSGSSYEQYF
TRBV11-1 CASNRPRGPPLHF
TRBV12-3/TRBV12-4 CVNSPTGVEETQYF
TRBV10-3 CAIKGRSQGLNTEVFF
TRBV2 CASSPTRGGSGASVLTF
TRBV6-2/TRBV6-3 CASSYSRGGDIRNQPQHF
TRBV4-2 CTISPWDRGGHEQYF
TRBV7-8 CASSPRGLAVLRDTQYF
TRBV25-1 CASSPSGRGTHEKLLF
TRBV4-2 CDSSQGDRGHEQFF
TRBV4-3 CANSQATTGVGNTIYF
TRBV12-3/TRBV12-4 CASSLSGDGDKLFF
TRBV12-3/TRBV12-4 CASSLALSSYNEQFF
TRBV11-2 CASSPNSTHGTGREIQYF
TRBV29-1 CSVEDSWTGNTEAFF
TRBV4-1 CASSQDWASGSVRTDTQYF
TRBV29-1 CSVEGGGEQYF
TRBV19 CASSIFSGIGRLMGNQPQHF
TRBV5-1 CASSLGWDYEQYF
TRBV11-2 CASSSDSGSMTQYF
TRBV6-5 CASSLTGTDTTETHYF
TRBV4-3 CASSPTRGTDTKYF